A selection of T cell receptor beta chains follows, all from one sample in a study of STAT5B mutations in CD4+ large granular lymphocyte leukemia. TCRdb keeps only in-frame clones here, not all; method: immunoSEQ multiplex PCR. The profile shows tens of thousands of clones, 70% to 90% of them singletons. The sequencing sample was made of CD4+ T cells from blood buffy coats. The receptor source for this set is a human donor in good health. Each CDR3 is given with its conserved first and last residue. Fields, in order: J gene, V gene, D gene, clone size, CDR3 protein, CDR3 DNA. A D gene is named only where the DNA matches it firmly. Only some rows state a clone size, as once, few, many or a class for expanded clones.

J gene: TRBJ1-4; V gene: TRBV5-1; D gene: -; clone size: -; CDR3 protein: CASSLQGAEKLFF; CDR3 DNA: TGCGCCAGCAGCTTGCAAGGAGCCGAAAAACTGTTTTTT
J gene: TRBJ2-2; V gene: TRBV4-1; D gene: -; clone size: -; CDR3 protein: CASSQDQPSDGRTGELFF; CDR3 DNA: TGCGCCAGCAGCCAAGACCAACCGTCGGACGGGCGCACCGGGGAGCTGTTTTTT
J gene: TRBJ2-1; V gene: TRBV5-8; D gene: TRBD2; clone size: -; CDR3 protein: CASSFPLAATRNEQFF; CDR3 DNA: TGTGCCAGCAGCTTCCCCCTAGCGGCTACGCGGAATGAGCAGTTCTTC
J gene: TRBJ1-1; V gene: TRBV6-6; D gene: -; clone size: -; CDR3 protein: CASSSGRINTEAFF; CDR3 DNA: TGTGCCAGCAGTTCCGGGAGGATTAACACTGAAGCTTTCTTT
J gene: TRBJ2-2; V gene: TRBV7-2; D gene: -; clone size: -; CDR3 protein: CASSLIIAGELFF; CDR3 DNA: TGTGCCAGCAGCTTAATCATCGCCGGGGAGCTGTTTTTT
J gene: TRBJ2-7; V gene: TRBV6-1; D gene: -; clone size: -; CDR3 protein: CASSLRDLYEQYF; CDR3 DNA: TGTGCCAGCAGTTTGCGAGATCTATACGAGCAGTACTTC
J gene: TRBJ1-5; V gene: TRBV6-1; D gene: TRBD1; clone size: -; CDR3 protein: CASGQVYSNQPQHF; CDR3 DNA: TGTGCCAGTGGACAGGTCTATAGCAATCAGCCCCAGCATTTT
J gene: TRBJ1-4; V gene: TRBV4-1; D gene: -; clone size: -; CDR3 protein: CASSLRDNNEKLFF; CDR3 DNA: TGCGCCAGCAGCCTCCGGGACAATAATGAAAAACTGTTTTTT
J gene: TRBJ2-2; V gene: TRBV6-5; D gene: -; clone size: -; CDR3 protein: CASSRAHTGELFF; CDR3 DNA: TGTGCCAGCAGTAGGGCCCACACCGGGGAGCTGTTTTTT
J gene: TRBJ2-3; V gene: TRBV5-6; D gene: TRBD1; clone size: -; CDR3 protein: CASSPLDRGGADTQYF; CDR3 DNA: TGTGCCAGCAGCCCCCTGGACAGGGGAGGGGCAGATACGCAGTATTTT
J gene: TRBJ2-2; V gene: TRBV4-1; D gene: -; clone size: -; CDR3 protein: CASSQNTGELFF; CDR3 DNA: TGCGCCAGCAGCCAAAACACCGGGGAGCTGTTTTTT
J gene: TRBJ2-2; V gene: TRBV7-2; D gene: TRBD2; clone size: -; CDR3 protein: CASSSKSGRPTGELFF; CDR3 DNA: TGTGCCAGCAGCTCAAAGAGCGGGAGGCCCACCGGGGAGCTGTTTTTT
J gene: TRBJ2-3; V gene: TRBV5-1; D gene: -; clone size: -; CDR3 protein: CASSLGAHSTDTQYF; CDR3 DNA: TGCGCCAGCAGCTTGGGAGCACATAGCACAGATACGCAGTATTTT
J gene: TRBJ2-7; V gene: TRBV7-9; D gene: -; clone size: few; CDR3 protein: CASSLGGAWADEQYF; CDR3 DNA: TGTGCCAGCAGCTTAGGGGGGGCTTGGGCCGACGAGCAGTACTTC
J gene: TRBJ2-5; V gene: TRBV7-7; D gene: -; clone size: once; CDR3 protein: CASSSGRETQYF; CDR3 DNA: TGTGCTAGCAGCTCGGGGCGGGAGACCCAGTACTTC
J gene: TRBJ2-1; V gene: TRBV29-1; D gene: TRBD2; clone size: once; CDR3 protein: CSGTSGNNEQFF; CDR3 DNA: TGCAGCGGTACTAGCGGGAACAATGAGCAGTTCTTC
J gene: TRBJ2-7; V gene: TRBV19; D gene: -; clone size: once; CDR3 protein: CASSIGPDYEQYF; CDR3 DNA: TGTGCCAGTAGTATAGGGCCAGACTACGAGCAGTACTTC
J gene: TRBJ2-1; V gene: TRBV5-4; D gene: TRBD2; clone size: -; CDR3 protein: CASSLDVAGHNEQFF; CDR3 DNA: TGTGCCAGCAGCTTGGACGTAGCGGGCCACAATGAGCAGTTCTTC
J gene: TRBJ2-2; V gene: TRBV19; D gene: -; clone size: -; CDR3 protein: CASSTQGNTGELFF; CDR3 DNA: TGTGCCAGTAGTACCCAGGGGAACACCGGGGAGCTGTTTTTT
J gene: TRBJ2-3; V gene: TRBV19; D gene: -; clone size: -; CDR3 protein: CASSNRPGRDTQYF; CDR3 DNA: TGTGCCAGTAGTAATCGGCCGGGTAGAGATACGCAGTATTTT
J gene: TRBJ2-1; V gene: TRBV5-6; D gene: TRBD2; clone size: -; CDR3 protein: CASTSGPNNEQFF; CDR3 DNA: TGTGCCAGCACTAGCGGGCCGAACAATGAGCAGTTCTTC
J gene: TRBJ2-7; V gene: TRBV5-1; D gene: -; clone size: -; CDR3 protein: CASSLAGRDYEQYF; CDR3 DNA: TGCGCCAGCAGCTTGGCGGGCAGGGACTACGAGCAGTACTTC
J gene: TRBJ1-2; V gene: TRBV19; D gene: TRBD1; clone size: -; CDR3 protein: CASSPGQGLNYGYTF; CDR3 DNA: TGTGCCAGTAGTCCGGGACAGGGTCTTAACTATGGCTACACCTTC
J gene: TRBJ1-4; V gene: TRBV28; D gene: TRBD1; clone size: -; CDR3 protein: CASSWGQGNEKLFF; CDR3 DNA: TGTGCCAGCAGTTGGGGACAGGGGAATGAAAAACTGTTTTTT
J gene: TRBJ2-7; V gene: TRBV5-1; D gene: TRBD1; clone size: -; CDR3 protein: CASRPGTGSNEQYF; CDR3 DNA: TGCGCCAGCAGGCCCGGGACAGGGAGCAACGAGCAGTACTTC
J gene: TRBJ1-2; V gene: TRBV27; D gene: TRBD1; clone size: -; CDR3 protein: CASRSSGTDYGYTF; CDR3 DNA: TGTGCCAGCAGATCCTCGGGGACAGACTATGGCTACACCTTC
J gene: TRBJ2-3; V gene: TRBV5-1; D gene: TRBD2; clone size: once; CDR3 protein: CASSLDPSGASDTQYF; CDR3 DNA: TGCGCCAGCAGCTTGGATCCTAGCGGTGCATCAGATACGCAGTATTTT
J gene: TRBJ1-5; V gene: TRBV28; D gene: -; clone size: few; CDR3 protein: CASRVQMDQPQHF; CDR3 DNA: TGTGCCAGCCGGGTTCAGATGGATCAGCCCCAGCATTTT
J gene: TRBJ1-1; V gene: TRBV29-1; D gene: -; clone size: -; CDR3 protein: CSVAAGGAANTEAFF; CDR3 DNA: TGCAGCGTCGCCGCCGGGGGGGCTGCGAACACTGAAGCTTTCTTT
J gene: TRBJ2-2; V gene: TRBV29-1; D gene: -; clone size: -; CDR3 protein: CSVAHFTGELFF; CDR3 DNA: TGCAGCGTCGCACATTTCACCGGGGAGCTGTTTTTT
J gene: TRBJ2-4; V gene: TRBV27; D gene: TRBD2; clone size: -; CDR3 protein: CASSLSLSGGLAKNIQYF; CDR3 DNA: TGTGCCAGCAGTTTATCGTTGAGCGGGGGATTAGCCAAAAACATTCAGTACTTC
J gene: TRBJ2-7; V gene: TRBV7-2; D gene: TRBD1; clone size: -; CDR3 protein: CASSSGDRVYEQYF; CDR3 DNA: TGTGCCAGCAGCTCGGGGGACAGGGTTTACGAGCAGTACTTC
J gene: TRBJ1-2; V gene: TRBV7-2; D gene: -; clone size: -; CDR3 protein: CASTQRSNYGYTF; CDR3 DNA: TGTGCCAGCACCCAGAGGAGCAACTATGGCTACACCTTC
J gene: TRBJ2-1; V gene: TRBV2; D gene: TRBD1; clone size: -; CDR3 protein: CASRAGTGGYNEQFF; CDR3 DNA: TGTGCCAGCAGAGCCGGGACAGGGGGGTACAATGAGCAGTTCTTC
J gene: TRBJ1-5; V gene: TRBV28; D gene: -; clone size: -; CDR3 protein: CASSLQGRNQPQHF; CDR3 DNA: TGTGCCAGCAGCCTCCAGGGTCGCAATCAGCCCCAGCATTTT
J gene: TRBJ2-3; V gene: TRBV5-4; D gene: TRBD2; clone size: -; CDR3 protein: CASSLASGSDTQYF; CDR3 DNA: TGTGCCAGCAGCTTGGCTAGCGGGAGTGATACGCAGTATTTT
J gene: TRBJ2-1; V gene: TRBV27; D gene: TRBD2; clone size: -; CDR3 protein: CASSFPPRRLAINEQFF; CDR3 DNA: TGTGCCAGCAGTTTTCCCCCACGAAGACTAGCGATTAATGAGCAGTTCTTC
J gene: TRBJ1-1; V gene: TRBV10-3; D gene: TRBD1; clone size: -; CDR3 protein: CATRTGATEAFF; CDR3 DNA: TGTGCCACTCGGACAGGAGCCACTGAAGCTTTCTTT
J gene: TRBJ2-7; V gene: TRBV7-2; D gene: -; clone size: -; CDR3 protein: CASSLKTGAAYEQYF; CDR3 DNA: TGTGCCAGCAGCTTAAAGACCGGCGCAGCCTACGAGCAGTACTTC
J gene: TRBJ1-4; V gene: TRBV7-9; D gene: -; clone size: -; CDR3 protein: CASSSTGGREKLFF; CDR3 DNA: TGTGCCAGCAGCTCTACAGGCGGAAGGGAAAAACTGTTTTTT
J gene: TRBJ1-4; V gene: TRBV4-1; D gene: -; clone size: -; CDR3 protein: CASSQVSTGIATNEKLFF; CDR3 DNA: TGCGCCAGCAGCCAAGTTAGTACAGGCATTGCAACTAATGAAAAACTGTTTTTT
J gene: TRBJ1-2; V gene: TRBV7-9; D gene: -; clone size: -; CDR3 protein: CASSFPDYGYTF; CDR3 DNA: TGTGCCAGCAGCTTCCCTGACTATGGCTACACCTTC
J gene: TRBJ1-2; V gene: TRBV7-8; D gene: -; clone size: -; CDR3 protein: CASTPLGQVGGYTF; CDR3 DNA: TGTGCCAGCACCCCGCTAGGGCAGGTCGGTGGCTACACCTTC
J gene: TRBJ1-5; V gene: TRBV10-3; D gene: -; clone size: -; CDR3 protein: CAISESILGVSNQPQHF; CDR3 DNA: TGTGCCATCAGTGAGTCAATATTGGGGGTTTCGAATCAGCCCCAGCATTTT
J gene: TRBJ2-1; V gene: TRBV6-1; D gene: TRBD1; clone size: once; CDR3 protein: CASSKPGQGYNEQFF; CDR3 DNA: TGTGCCAGCTCAAAACCGGGACAGGGTTACAATGAGCAGTTCTTC
J gene: TRBJ2-3; V gene: TRBV11-2; D gene: TRBD1; clone size: -; CDR3 protein: CASSGSWTGPIDTQYF; CDR3 DNA: TGTGCCAGCAGCGGCTCATGGACAGGGCCGATAGATACGCAGTATTTT
J gene: TRBJ1-4; V gene: TRBV6-6; D gene: TRBD1; clone size: -; CDR3 protein: CASTWTGPNEKLFF; CDR3 DNA: TGTGCCAGCACGTGGACAGGACCGAATGAAAAACTGTTTTTT
J gene: TRBJ2-1; V gene: TRBV9; D gene: TRBD2; clone size: -; CDR3 protein: CASSVSSGTSGGHYNEQFF; CDR3 DNA: TGTGCCAGCAGCGTGAGCTCCGGGACTAGCGGGGGACATTACAATGAGCAGTTCTTC
J gene: TRBJ1-4; V gene: TRBV6-5; D gene: TRBD1; clone size: -; CDR3 protein: CASRTGTWEKLFF; CDR3 DNA: TGTGCCAGCAGGACAGGGACCTGGGAAAAACTGTTTTTT
J gene: TRBJ2-1; V gene: TRBV7-9; D gene: TRBD2; clone size: -; CDR3 protein: CASSFRFGTSGKDEQFF; CDR3 DNA: TGTGCCAGCAGCTTTAGGTTTGGGACTAGCGGGAAGGATGAGCAGTTCTTC
J gene: TRBJ1-6; V gene: TRBV5-4; D gene: TRBD1; clone size: -; CDR3 protein: CASSLRQGSNSPLHF; CDR3 DNA: TGTGCCAGCAGCTTGCGACAGGGGTCGAATTCACCCCTCCACTTT
J gene: TRBJ2-7; V gene: TRBV7-2; D gene: TRBD1; clone size: few; CDR3 protein: CASSSGTAYYEQYF; CDR3 DNA: TGTGCCAGCAGCTCGGGGACAGCCTACTACGAGCAGTACTTC
J gene: TRBJ2-7; V gene: TRBV6-5; D gene: -; clone size: -; CDR3 protein: CASSYRPEEYEQYF; CDR3 DNA: TGTGCCAGCAGTTACCGGCCAGAGGAATACGAGCAGTACTTC
J gene: TRBJ2-3; V gene: TRBV9; D gene: -; clone size: -; CDR3 protein: CASSRGGPEADTQYF; CDR3 DNA: TGTGCCAGCAGCCGAGGAGGGCCCGAGGCAGATACGCAGTATTTT
J gene: TRBJ1-5; V gene: TRBV5-8; D gene: -; clone size: -; CDR3 protein: CASSLLSQPQHF; CDR3 DNA: TGTGCCAGCAGCTTGCTTAGTCAGCCCCAGCATTTT
J gene: TRBJ2-2; V gene: TRBV28; D gene: TRBD2; clone size: -; CDR3 protein: CASSQGATSGTGELFF; CDR3 DNA: TGTGCCAGCAGTCAGGGTGCGACTAGCGGCACCGGGGAGCTGTTTTTT
J gene: TRBJ2-1; V gene: TRBV6-1; D gene: TRBD2; clone size: -; CDR3 protein: CASSGTSGNEQFF; CDR3 DNA: TGTGCCAGCAGTGGTACTAGCGGCAATGAGCAGTTCTTC
J gene: TRBJ2-5; V gene: TRBV5-1; D gene: TRBD2; clone size: -; CDR3 protein: CASSQTSGQETQYF; CDR3 DNA: TGCGCCAGCAGCCAGACTAGCGGGCAAGAGACCCAGTACTTC
J gene: TRBJ2-1; V gene: TRBV19; D gene: TRBD2; clone size: -; CDR3 protein: CASSTSGSYNEQFF; CDR3 DNA: TGTGCCAGTAGTACTAGCGGGAGCTACAATGAGCAGTTCTTC
J gene: TRBJ2-1; V gene: TRBV18; D gene: -; clone size: -; CDR3 protein: CASSPPPGQGSGGNEQFF; CDR3 DNA: TGTGCCAGCTCACCACCTCCGGGACAGGGCTCGGGAGGGAATGAGCAGTTCTTC